These T cell receptor beta chains were read from a single sample in a study of shared clonotypes between healthy human individuals. Sequencing used immunoSEQ multiplex PCR; TCRdb keeps in-frame clones, though not all of them. The repertoire holds 2 million to 3 million clones, with over 85% as singletons. The sample was naive CD4+ T cells from PBMCs. These receptors all stem from a man aged 18 to 29 in good health. Some clones in this sample may be carry-over from other donors' samples. Both conserved end residues are trimmed from each CDR3. The order of the fields is V gene, J gene, CDR3 protein.

TRBV5-4	TRBJ2-1	ASSLRQGGNEQF
TRBV7-9	TRBJ1-4	ASSIGQGRGANEKLF
TRBV5-1	TRBJ2-2	ASTKTGPTGELF
TRBV27	TRBJ1-1	ASSSAPSGTLIGPLNTEAF
TRBV19	TRBJ2-7	ASTAGSSYEQY
TRBV27	TRBJ2-2	ASTQPGQGATGELF
TRBV7-2	TRBJ2-5	ASSPGQGAFETQY
TRBV29-1	TRBJ1-2	SVDHRDPNYGYT
TRBV27	TRBJ1-1	ASSDQGAGTEAF
TRBV14	TRBJ2-1	ASSLLKASYNEQF
TRBV5-6	TRBJ2-5	ASSLTGTETQY
TRBV5-1	TRBJ2-3	ASSFRQRTDTQY
TRBV6-5	TRBJ2-1	ASQRSYNEQF
TRBV5-8	TRBJ2-7	ASSRTGVSSYEQY
TRBV7-2	TRBJ1-2	ASSLVGVDYGYT
TRBV10-3	TRBJ2-2	AIKTELAGELF
TRBV7-3	TRBJ2-1	ASSSVLSSYNEQF
TRBV7-9	TRBJ2-3	ASRGTSGLTDTQY
TRBV10-3	TRBJ1-2	AISLRTGQNYGYT
TRBV9	TRBJ2-1	ASSVVGLAGLNEQF
TRBV5-1	TRBJ2-7	ASSLASGEQY
TRBV5-4	TRBJ2-7	ASSLAGGRAKEQY
TRBV6-6	TRBJ1-5	ASRAGATGNQPQH
TRBV25-1	TRBJ1-1	ASVGGANTEAF
TRBV7-2	TRBJ2-7	ASSSREGWVEMGEQY
TRBV28	TRBJ2-7	ASSAGKSEQY
TRBV28	TRBJ2-1	ASSYRGAARVSYNEQF
TRBV5-6	TRBJ2-5	ASSLGPGRGETQY
TRBV27	TRBJ1-1	ASSLDRAGTEAF
TRBV6-4	TRBJ2-4	ARQSGHRVEHIQY
TRBV28	TRBJ1-1	AWGGTGNTEAF
TRBV29-1	TRBJ2-3	SVTLRGRYIGTDTQY
TRBV9	TRBJ1-1	ASSVAANTEAF
TRBV11-2	TRBJ1-2	ASSPGMSGGYT
TRBV6-5	TRBJ2-1	ASSYPLGSGENEQF
TRBV7-2	TRBJ2-7	ASGRYGDRSYEQY
TRBV5-1	TRBJ2-2	ASSSLAGNTGELF
TRBV2	TRBJ2-1	ASSDSYNEQF
TRBV2	TRBJ2-1	ASSVGTGEQF
TRBV5-1	TRBJ1-1	ASSFRGTEAF
TRBV5-6	TRBJ2-3	ASSLAVGARGTDTQY
TRBV18	TRBJ2-3	ASSPPGDSGDTQY
TRBV6-5	TRBJ2-7	ASSYSRTYEQY
TRBV7-2	TRBJ2-7	ASSLEAGNEQY
TRBV29-1	TRBJ2-3	SYSHGGRGSDTQY
TRBV28	TRBJ2-7	ASSPAGVGENEQY
TRBV7-2	TRBJ2-2	ASSLFAVTTARLF
TRBV5-1	TRBJ2-3	ASSLETSGFTDTQY
TRBV27	TRBJ1-5	ASSLSGYQPQH
TRBV21-1	TRBJ2-4	ASSKGRKGPVAKNIQY
TRBV10-3	TRBJ2-3	AISVASKDTQY
TRBV7-2	TRBJ2-3	ASSLRPQSDTQY
TRBV28	TRBJ1-3	ASSLAPGGNTIY
TRBV28	TRBJ2-7	ASRSAGAGSSYEQY